This T cell receptor beta chain was documented in a study of CD8 T cells in Susac syndrome. When the RNA was reverse transcribed, random hexamers were used with an input of roughly 0.45 to 1 ug. Amplification of TCR beta CDR3 was carried out by immunoSEQ multiplex PCR, which covered 54 Vbeta and 13 Jbeta segments. TCRdb reanalysed the immunoSEQ multiplex PCR reads using MiXCR and keeps one entry per CDR3 protein. This sample has 150,000 to 200,000 distinct CDR3 sequences, with approximately 93% found just once. The patients serving as multiple sclerosis controls were treatment-naive. They had stable or active relapsing-remitting disease and fulfilled revised McDonald criteria. Both CD4+ and CD8+ T cells were negatively isolated, and TEMRA cells underwent FACS enrichment. Germline lookup yields CDR1 MNHEY and CDR2 SVGEGT. The CDR3 spans 14 residues. The ends were cut back, 6 bases at V and 3 bases at J, with 13 bases in the middle.

The source is a human donor with multiple sclerosis. The sample was CD4+ T cells from PBMCs. This sequence joins TRBV6-2 or TRBV6-3 and TRBJ2-3, with a weak D call TRBD2 (5 bases). CDR3 protein: CASSPGVVTDTQYF. DNA for the CDR3: TGTGCCAGCAGCCCCGGGGTCGTGACAGATACGCAGTATTTT.